This T cell receptor beta chain was retrieved from a study of identical twins. This clonotype was found a few times. Antigen unknown. Findings and caveats of the study: Cross-sectional statistics underpinned the conclusions; the same donors were not followed.

TCRdb analysed the 5' RACE reads with MiXCR anew, one entry per CDR3 protein. The sample yields 1.5 million to 2 million distinct CDR3 sequences, about 32% seen once. Looked up from germline, CDR1 is MNHEY and CDR2 is SMNVEV (reference sequence). The CDR3 totals 13 residues. Deletions cut 5 bases from V and 2 bases from J, with 9 bases between. The chain joins TRBV27 to TRBJ2-5; no reliable D call. The specimen was cord blood. The TCR sequence derives from a newborn girl in good health. In DNA form, the CDR3 reads TGTGCCAGCAGTACCCTCCATCAAGAGACCCAGTACTTC. This gives the protein CASSTLHQETQYF.